This TCR beta chain was obtained from a study of T cells in Graves' hyperthyroidism and ophthalmopathy. In its sample, this clonotype was seen many times. RNA transcripts were the template for amplifying TCR beta CDR3 regions. HTBI primers drove first-round RT-PCR of the TCR CDR3. From the multiplex PCR reads, TCRdb called clonotypes with MiXCR, one entry per CDR3 protein. The data contain roughly 420,000 distinct CDR3 sequences, 15% to 19% of them seen just once; the ten biggest clones take up roughly 13%. Sequencing was done on a sample of blood. The source is a woman between 18 and 29 years old with Graves' hyperthyroidism.

For the CDR3, the DNA is TGTGCCAGCAGCCAGGACAGGATGATTAATGAAAAACTGTTTTTT. Translated, it gives CASSQDRMINEKLFF. The rearrangement links TRBV7-2 to TRBJ1-4; TRBD1 matches 7 bases. The V gene's germline CDR1 is SGHTA and CDR2 FQGNSA. V lost 5 bases, J lost 4 bases, and 7 bases stayed unmatched. The CDR3 length is 15 residues. The entire variable domain, with the rest obtained from reference TRBV7-2 and TRBJ1-4, is as follows: GAGVSQSPSNKVTEKGKDVELRCDPISGHTALYWYRQSLGQGLEFLIYFQGNSAPDKSGLPSDRFSAERTGGSVSTLTIQRTQQEDSAVYLCASSQDRMINEKLFFGSGTQLSVL.